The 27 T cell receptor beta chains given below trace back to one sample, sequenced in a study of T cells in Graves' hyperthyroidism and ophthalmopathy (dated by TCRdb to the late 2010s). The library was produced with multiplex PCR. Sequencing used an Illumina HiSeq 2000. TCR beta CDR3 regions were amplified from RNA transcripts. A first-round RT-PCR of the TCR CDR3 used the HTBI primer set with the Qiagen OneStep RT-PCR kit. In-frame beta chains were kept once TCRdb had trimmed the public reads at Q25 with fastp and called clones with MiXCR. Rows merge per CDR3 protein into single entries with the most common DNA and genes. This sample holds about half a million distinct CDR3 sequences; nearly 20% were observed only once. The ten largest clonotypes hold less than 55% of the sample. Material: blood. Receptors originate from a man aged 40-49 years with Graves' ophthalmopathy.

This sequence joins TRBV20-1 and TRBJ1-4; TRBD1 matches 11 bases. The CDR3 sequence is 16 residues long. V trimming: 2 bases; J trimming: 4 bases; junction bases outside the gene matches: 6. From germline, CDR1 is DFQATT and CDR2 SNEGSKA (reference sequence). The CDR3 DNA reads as TGCAGTGCTAGAACGGGGACAGGGGGACGTAATGAAAAACTGTTTTTT. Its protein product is CSARTGTGGRNEKLFF.

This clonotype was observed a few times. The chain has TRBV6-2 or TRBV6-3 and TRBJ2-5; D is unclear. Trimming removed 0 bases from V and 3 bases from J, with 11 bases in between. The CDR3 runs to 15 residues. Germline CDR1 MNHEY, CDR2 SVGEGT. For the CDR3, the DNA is TGTGCCAGCAGTTACTCTGGACGCGAGGAAGAGACCCAGTACTTC. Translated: CASSYSGREEETQYF.

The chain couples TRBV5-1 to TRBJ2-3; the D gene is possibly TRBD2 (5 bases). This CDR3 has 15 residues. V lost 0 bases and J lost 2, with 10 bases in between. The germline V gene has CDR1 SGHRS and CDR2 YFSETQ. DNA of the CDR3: TGCGCCAGCAGCTTGGGAGGGTCAGTCACAGATACGCAGTATTTT. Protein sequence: CASSLGGSVTDTQYF.

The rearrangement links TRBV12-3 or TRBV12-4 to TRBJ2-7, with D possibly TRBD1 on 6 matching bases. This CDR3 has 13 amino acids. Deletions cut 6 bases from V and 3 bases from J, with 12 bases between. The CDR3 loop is CASRMTGFYEQYF. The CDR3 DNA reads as TGTGCCAGCAGGATGACAGGTTTCTACGAGCAGTACTTC.

DNA for the CDR3: TGTGCCAGCAGCCCCACGGGGCTAGCGGGAGTAGGAGGCACAGATACGCAGTATTTT. It encodes CASSPTGLAGVGGTDTQYF. The genes are TRBV3-1 and TRBJ2-3; 10 bases fit TRBD2. After removal of 4 bases from V and 1 base from J, the junction contained 14 bases not matched to a gene. There are 19 residues in the CDR3. Germline V lookup: CDR1 LGHDT, CDR2 YNNKEL (reference sequence).

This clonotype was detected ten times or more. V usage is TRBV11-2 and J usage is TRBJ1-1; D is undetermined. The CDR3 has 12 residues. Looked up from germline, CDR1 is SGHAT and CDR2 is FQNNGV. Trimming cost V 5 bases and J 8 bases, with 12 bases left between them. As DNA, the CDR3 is TGTGCCAGCAGCCCCTTTGGGCAGGAAGCTTTCTTT. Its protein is CASSPFGQEAFF. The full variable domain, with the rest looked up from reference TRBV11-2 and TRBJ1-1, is EAGVAQSPRYKIIEKRQSVAFWCNPISGHATLYWYQQILGQGPKLLIQFQNNGVVDDSQLPKDRFSAERLKGVDSTLKIQPAKLEDSAVYLCASSPFGQEAFFGQGTRLTVV.

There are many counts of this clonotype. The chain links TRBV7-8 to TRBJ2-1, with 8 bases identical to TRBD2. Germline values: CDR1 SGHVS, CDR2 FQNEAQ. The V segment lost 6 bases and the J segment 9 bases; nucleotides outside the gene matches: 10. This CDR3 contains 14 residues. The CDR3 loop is CASRARREGGEQFF. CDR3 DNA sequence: TGTGCCAGCAGAGCAAGACGGGAGGGCGGTGAGCAGTTCTTC.

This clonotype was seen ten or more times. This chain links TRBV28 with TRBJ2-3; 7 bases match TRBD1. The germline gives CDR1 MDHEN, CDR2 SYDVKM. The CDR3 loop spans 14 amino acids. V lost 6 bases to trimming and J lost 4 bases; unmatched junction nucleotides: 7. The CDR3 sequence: CASRANRGADTQYF. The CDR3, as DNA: TGTGCCAGCAGGGCCAACAGGGGTGCAGATACGCAGTATTTT.

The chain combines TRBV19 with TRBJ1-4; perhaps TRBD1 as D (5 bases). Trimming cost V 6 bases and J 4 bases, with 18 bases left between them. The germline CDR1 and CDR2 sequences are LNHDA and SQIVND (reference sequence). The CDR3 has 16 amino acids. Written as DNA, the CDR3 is TGTGCCAGTAGCCCCAGCGCAGGAGGGGTTAATGAAAAACTGTTTTTT. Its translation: CASSPSAGGVNEKLFF.

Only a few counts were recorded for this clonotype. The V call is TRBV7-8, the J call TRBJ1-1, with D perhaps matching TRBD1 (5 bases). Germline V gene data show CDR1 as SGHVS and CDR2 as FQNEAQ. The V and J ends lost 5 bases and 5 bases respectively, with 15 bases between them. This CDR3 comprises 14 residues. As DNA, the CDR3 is TGTGCCAGCAGCCCCCCACGCAGGGAGACTGAAGCTTTCTTT. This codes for CASSPPRRETEAFF.

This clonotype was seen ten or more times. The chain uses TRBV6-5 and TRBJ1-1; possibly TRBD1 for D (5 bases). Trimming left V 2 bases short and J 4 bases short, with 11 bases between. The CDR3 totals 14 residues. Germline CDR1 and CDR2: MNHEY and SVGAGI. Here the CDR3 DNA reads TGTGCCAGCAGTTACCTGGGGCCTGGCACTGAAGCTTTCTTT. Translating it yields CASSYLGPGTEAFF.

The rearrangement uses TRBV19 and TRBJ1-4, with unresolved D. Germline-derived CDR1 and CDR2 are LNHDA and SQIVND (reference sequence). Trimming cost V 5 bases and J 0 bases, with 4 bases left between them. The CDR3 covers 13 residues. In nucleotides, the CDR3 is TGTGCCAGTAGTCAAGCAACTAATGAAAAACTGTTTTTT. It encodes CASSQATNEKLFF.

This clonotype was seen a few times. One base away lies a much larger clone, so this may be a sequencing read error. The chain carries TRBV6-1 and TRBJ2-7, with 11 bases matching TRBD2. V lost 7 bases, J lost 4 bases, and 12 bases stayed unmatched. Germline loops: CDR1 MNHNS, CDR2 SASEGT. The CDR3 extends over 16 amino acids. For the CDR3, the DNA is TGTGCCAGCAAGGGACTAGCGGTCTTCTCGGGGTACGAGCAGTACTTC. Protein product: CASKGLAVFSGYEQYF.

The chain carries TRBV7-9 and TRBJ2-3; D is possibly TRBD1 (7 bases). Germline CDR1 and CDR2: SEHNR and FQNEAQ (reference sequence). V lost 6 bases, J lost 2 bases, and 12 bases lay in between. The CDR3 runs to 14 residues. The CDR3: CASREGQHTDTQYF. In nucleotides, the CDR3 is TGTGCCAGCAGGGAGGGACAGCACACAGATACGCAGTATTTT.

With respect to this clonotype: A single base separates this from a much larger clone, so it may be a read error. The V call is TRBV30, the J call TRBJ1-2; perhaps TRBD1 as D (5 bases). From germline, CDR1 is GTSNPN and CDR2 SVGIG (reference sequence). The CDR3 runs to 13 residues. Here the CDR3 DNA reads TGTACCTGGAGCGGTGAGGGGACCTATGGCTACACCTTC. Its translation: CTWSGEGTYGYTF.

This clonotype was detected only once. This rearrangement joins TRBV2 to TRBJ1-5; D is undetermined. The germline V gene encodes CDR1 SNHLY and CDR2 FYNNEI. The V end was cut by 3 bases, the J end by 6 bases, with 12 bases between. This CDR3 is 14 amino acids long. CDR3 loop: CASSEARGGQPQHF. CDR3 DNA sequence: TGTGCCAGCAGTGAGGCTCGGGGAGGTCAGCCCCAGCATTTT.

The CDR3 spells CASSMTGKETQYF. CDR3 bases: TGTGCCAGTAGTATGACTGGAAAAGAGACCCAGTACTTC. The chain recombines TRBV19 with TRBJ2-5; D gene ambiguous. CDR3 size: 13 residues. CDR1 and CDR2 from the germline V gene are LNHDA and SQIVND (reference sequence). The ends were cut back, 3 bases at V and 3 bases at J, with 8 bases in the middle. Complete variable domain (other parts from reference TRBV19 and TRBJ2-5): DGGITQSPKYLFRKEGQNVTLSCEQNLNHDAMYWYRQDPGQGLRLIYYSQIVNDFQKGDIAEGYSVSREKKESFPLTVTSAQKNPTAFYLCASSMTGKETQYFGPGTRLLVL.

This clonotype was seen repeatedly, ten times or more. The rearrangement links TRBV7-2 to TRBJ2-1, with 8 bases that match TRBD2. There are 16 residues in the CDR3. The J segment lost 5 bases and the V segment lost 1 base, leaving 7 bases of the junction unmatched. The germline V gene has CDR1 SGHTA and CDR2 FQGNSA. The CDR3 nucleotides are TGTGCCAGCAGCTTAGGAGCCGGGAGGGTCAACAATGAGCAGTTCTTC. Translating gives CASSLGAGRVNNEQFF.

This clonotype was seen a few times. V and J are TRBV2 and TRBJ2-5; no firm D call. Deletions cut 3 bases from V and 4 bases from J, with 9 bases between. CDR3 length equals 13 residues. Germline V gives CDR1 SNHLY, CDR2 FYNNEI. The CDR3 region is CASSDLIGETQYF. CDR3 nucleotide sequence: TGTGCCAGCAGTGACTTAATCGGAGAGACCCAGTACTTC.

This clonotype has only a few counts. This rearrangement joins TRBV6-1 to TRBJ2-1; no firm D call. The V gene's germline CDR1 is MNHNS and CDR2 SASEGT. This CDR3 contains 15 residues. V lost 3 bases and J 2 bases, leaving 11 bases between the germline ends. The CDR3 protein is CASSDVAAPYNEQFF. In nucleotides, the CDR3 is TGTGCCAGCAGTGACGTGGCGGCCCCCTACAATGAGCAGTTCTTC.

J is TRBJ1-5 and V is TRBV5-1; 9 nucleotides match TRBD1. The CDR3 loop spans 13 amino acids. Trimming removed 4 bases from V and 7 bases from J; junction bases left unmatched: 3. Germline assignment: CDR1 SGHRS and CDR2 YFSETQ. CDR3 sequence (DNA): TGCGCCAGCAGCACGGGACAGGGCCAGCCCCAGCATTTT. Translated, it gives CASSTGQGQPQHF.

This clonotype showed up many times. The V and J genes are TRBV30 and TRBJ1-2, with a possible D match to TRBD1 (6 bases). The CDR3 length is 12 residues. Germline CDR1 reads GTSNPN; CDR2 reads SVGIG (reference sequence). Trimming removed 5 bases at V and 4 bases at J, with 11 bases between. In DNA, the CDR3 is TGTGCCTGGGAACAGGGTTTCTATGGCTACACCTTC. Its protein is CAWEQGFYGYTF.

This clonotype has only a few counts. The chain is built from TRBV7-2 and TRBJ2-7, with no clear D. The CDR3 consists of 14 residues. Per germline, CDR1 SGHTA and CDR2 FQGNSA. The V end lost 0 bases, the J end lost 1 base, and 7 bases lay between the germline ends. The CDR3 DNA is TGTGCCAGCAGCTTAGCCCGATTGTCCTACGAGCAGTACTTC. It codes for CASSLARLSYEQYF.

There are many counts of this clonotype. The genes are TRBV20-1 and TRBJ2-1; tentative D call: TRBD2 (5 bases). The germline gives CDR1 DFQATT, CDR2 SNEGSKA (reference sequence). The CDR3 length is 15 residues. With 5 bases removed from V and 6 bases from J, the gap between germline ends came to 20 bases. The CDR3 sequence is CSAFRTGRPFNEQFF. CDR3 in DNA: TGCAGTGCTTTTCGGACTGGACGGCCTTTCAATGAGCAGTTCTTC.

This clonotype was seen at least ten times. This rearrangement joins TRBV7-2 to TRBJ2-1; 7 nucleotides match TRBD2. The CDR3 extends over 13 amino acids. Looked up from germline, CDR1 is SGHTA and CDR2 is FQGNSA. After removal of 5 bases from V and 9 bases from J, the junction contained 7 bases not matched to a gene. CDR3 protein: CASSPGLKAEQFF. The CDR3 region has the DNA TGTGCCAGCAGCCCGGGACTAAAGGCTGAGCAGTTCTTC.

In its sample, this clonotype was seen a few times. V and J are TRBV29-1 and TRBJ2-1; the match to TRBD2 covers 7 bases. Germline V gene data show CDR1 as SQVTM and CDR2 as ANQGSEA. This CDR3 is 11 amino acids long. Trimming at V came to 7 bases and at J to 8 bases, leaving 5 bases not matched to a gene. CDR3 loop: CSAREVHEQFF. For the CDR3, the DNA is TGCAGCGCCCGGGAGGTTCATGAGCAGTTCTTC.

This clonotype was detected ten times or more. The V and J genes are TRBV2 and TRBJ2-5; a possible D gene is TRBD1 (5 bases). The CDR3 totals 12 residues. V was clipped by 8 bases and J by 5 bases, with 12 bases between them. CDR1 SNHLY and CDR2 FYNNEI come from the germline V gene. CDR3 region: CASSQGWETQYF. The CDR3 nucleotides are TGTGCCAGCTCTCAGGGTTGGGAGACCCAGTACTTC.